A selection of T cell receptor beta chains follows, all from one sample in a study of metastatic and nonmetastatic thyroid tumors. TCRdb reassembled clones from the PCR reads with MiXCR. The sample lists fewer than 20,000 clones, approximately 20% occurring once. The specimen was tumor tissue. The source of these receptors is a female donor with papillary thyroid cancer or a benign thyroid nodule (not recorded which). Some clones in this sample may be carry-over from other donors' samples. Both conserved end residues are part of each CDR3. A D gene is named only where the DNA matches it firmly. Not every row has a clone size; where given, it reads once, few, many or a size class.

v_call	cdr3_length	j_call	d_call	clone_size	cdr3_nt	cdr3_aa
TRBV5-1	15	TRBJ1-1	NA	medium-sized	TGCGCCAGCAGCTCGGAGGTGACTGTAGGCACTGAAGCTTTCTTT	CASSSEVTVGTEAFF
TRBV30	14	TRBJ1-2	NA	many	TGTGCCTGGAGTTCAGGGTCGTGGGACTATGGCTACACCTTC	CAWSSGSWDYGYTF
TRBV10-1	15	TRBJ2-7	NA	many	TGCGCCAGCAGTGAAATAAAAGGCGATCTCTACGAGCAGTACTTC	CASSEIKGDLYEQYF
TRBV18	14	TRBJ2-7	TRBD1	NA	TGTGCCAGCTCACCAGGGACAGCAATCTACGAGCAGTACTTC	CASSPGTAIYEQYF
TRBV19	18	TRBJ2-3	TRBD2	many	TGTGCCAGTAGTATCCTCGGCCGACTAGCGGGAGATTATGATACGCAGTATTTT	CASSILGRLAGDYDTQYF
TRBV28	14	TRBJ2-3	TRBD2	few	TGTGCCAGCAGTACTAGCGAGAGCACAGAAACGCAGTATTTT	CASSTSESTETQYF
TRBV14	17	TRBJ2-1	TRBD2	NA	TGTGCCAGCAGCCAAGACCTACGACTAGCGGGAAGTAATGAGCAGTTCTTC	CASSQDLRLAGSNEQFF
TRBV6-2/TRBV6-3	14	TRBJ2-7	NA	medium-sized	TGTGCCAGCAGTCACGGGACTCGGAGGCGCGAGCAGTACTTC	CASSHGTRRREQYF
TRBV19	13	TRBJ1-5	NA	many	TGTGCCAGTAGTACCCACTTGAATCAGCCCCAGCATTTT	CASSTHLNQPQHF
TRBV5-4	14	TRBJ2-6	NA	NA	TGTGCCAGCATCTCCTTCTCTGGGGCCGACGTCCTGACTTTC	CASISFSGADVLTF
TRBV28	15	TRBJ1-5	NA	many	TGTGCCAGCAGTTTATGGACCGGGGGGAATCAGCCCCAGCATTTT	CASSLWTGGNQPQHF
TRBV20-1	11	TRBJ2-7	NA	NA	TGCAGTGCTGGCATGCTTTACGAGCAGTACTTC	CSAGMLYEQYF
TRBV6-2/TRBV6-3	13	TRBJ2-7	NA	medium-sized	TGTGCCAGCAGTTACTCCCTAACGGGCGAGCAGTACTTC	CASSYSLTGEQYF
TRBV20-1	14	TRBJ2-7	NA	NA	TGCAGTGCTAGGAACTCCGGGACTCGATACGAGCAGTACTTC	CSARNSGTRYEQYF
TRBV18	14	TRBJ2-1	NA	many	TGTGCCAGCTCACCATATCTACTAGCTGGTGAGCAGTTCTTC	CASSPYLLAGEQFF
TRBV6-4	16	TRBJ2-6	TRBD2	few	TGTGCCAGCAGTGACACTAGCGGGTCTGGGGCCAACGTCCTGACTTTC	CASSDTSGSGANVLTF
TRBV3-1	14	TRBJ1-6	NA	many	TGTGCCAGCAGCCGGGACCCCCGGTATTCACCCCTCCACTTT	CASSRDPRYSPLHF
TRBV7-3	13	TRBJ2-1	NA	many	TGTGCCAGCAGCTTAGTAGGGTGGAATGAGCAGTTCTTC	CASSLVGWNEQFF
TRBV6-1	15	TRBJ2-3	TRBD2	NA	TGTGCCAGCAGTGGGCTAGCGGGAGCGGCAGATACGCAGTATTTT	CASSGLAGAADTQYF
TRBV4-1	15	TRBJ1-6	NA	NA	TGCGCCAGCAGCCAAGATGAGGACCTTAATTCACCCCTCCACTTT	CASSQDEDLNSPLHF
TRBV9	15	TRBJ2-7	NA	NA	TGTGCCAGCAGCGTAGATGGAGGGACGAACTATTATCAGTACTTC	CASSVDGGTNYYQYF
TRBV9	17	TRBJ2-5	TRBD2	many	TGTGCCAGCAGCGTAGGTAGGTGGGAGGGCCGTGTAGAGACCCAGTACTTC	CASSVGRWEGRVETQYF
TRBV7-9	14	TRBJ1-2	NA	NA	TGTGCCAGCAGCTCGACTCTCTCCAACTATGGCTACACCTTC	CASSSTLSNYGYTF
TRBV20-1	14	TRBJ2-7	TRBD1	NA	TGCAGTTCTAAGACAACAGGGGGCCCCTACGAGCAGTACTTC	CSSKTTGGPYEQYF
TRBV7-2	15	TRBJ2-1	NA	NA	TGTGCCAGCAGCCAAGACGTAGCGCGGTACAATGAGCAGTTCTTC	CASSQDVARYNEQFF
TRBV3-1	16	TRBJ2-1	TRBD2	NA	TGTGCCAGCAGCTATGGACTAGCGGGGACTTACAATGAGCAGTTCTTC	CASSYGLAGTYNEQFF
TRBV20-1	11	TRBJ1-1	NA	NA	TGCAGTGCTAGAGATCAAGGGGAAGCTTTCTTT	CSARDQGEAFF
TRBV5-1	15	TRBJ2-7	NA	NA	TGCGCCAGCAGCTTGAAGGGAGCTCAACGCTACGAGCAGTACTTC	CASSLKGAQRYEQYF
TRBV7-9	14	TRBJ1-2	NA	few	TGTGCCAGCAGCTACAACCCGGACAGCTATGGCTACACCTTC	CASSYNPDSYGYTF
TRBV20-1	11	TRBJ1-1	NA	NA	TGCAGTGCTAGGGTCACGAGTGAAGCTTTCTTT	CSARVTSEAFF
TRBV25-1	13	TRBJ1-2	TRBD1	few	TGTGCCAGCAGTGAATTTTACAGGGGGGGCTACACCTTC	CASSEFYRGGYTF
TRBV3-1	14	TRBJ2-7	NA	NA	TGTGCCAGCAGCGACGAATTTGACCTCAACGAGCAGTACTTC	CASSDEFDLNEQYF
TRBV12-3/TRBV12-4	16	TRBJ2-1	TRBD1	many	TGTGCCAGCAGTTTCAGTTGGGGTCGGCCCAGGGGGGAGCAGTTCTTC	CASSFSWGRPRGEQFF
TRBV6-1	12	TRBJ2-7	NA	many	TGTGCCAGCAGTGAATCGAAGTACGAGCAGTACTTC	CASSESKYEQYF
TRBV7-9	13	TRBJ2-7	NA	many	TGTGCCAGCAGCTTAGCGAGACCGAGCGAGCAGTACTTC	CASSLARPSEQYF
TRBV20-1	14	TRBJ2-2	NA	many	TGCAGTGCTAGGACGGGAAAGAACACCGGGGAGCTGTTTTTT	CSARTGKNTGELFF
TRBV7-8	16	TRBJ2-7	TRBD1	NA	TGTGCCAGCAGCTTAGGGGGGCGGACAGGACCCTACGAGCAGTACTTC	CASSLGGRTGPYEQYF
TRBV30	15	TRBJ2-4	NA	many	TGTGCCTGGAGTCCCTGGGGACTAGCCAAAAACATTCAGTACTTC	CAWSPWGLAKNIQYF
TRBV20-1	13	TRBJ2-5	TRBD1	many	TGCAGTGCCTACAGACAGGGGCAAGAGACCCAGTACTTC	CSAYRQGQETQYF
TRBV18	15	TRBJ2-1	TRBD1	many	TGTGCCAGCTCACCATTGGGACAGGGATCTAATGAGCAGTTCTTC	CASSPLGQGSNEQFF
TRBV4-2	16	TRBJ2-1	TRBD2	many	TGTGCCAGCAGCCAGGGGCTAGCGGGGGGGTCGAATGAGCAGTTCTTC	CASSQGLAGGSNEQFF
TRBV6-1	13	TRBJ2-3	NA	many	TGTGCCAGCAGTGAAGCCCAACGGGATACGCAGTATTTT	CASSEAQRDTQYF
TRBV11-2	17	TRBJ2-2	TRBD1	NA	TGTGCCAGCAGCTCGCAGCAGGGGGCAGAGAACACCGGGGAGCTGTTTTTT	CASSSQQGAENTGELFF
TRBV19	14	TRBJ2-1	NA	NA	TGTGCCAGTAGTATAGTAGGCTTTAACAATGAGCAGTTCTTC	CASSIVGFNNEQFF
TRBV7-2	13	TRBJ2-2	NA	NA	TGTGCCAGCAGCTTATTTGACCCCGGGGAGCTGTTTTTT	CASSLFDPGELFF
TRBV5-1	18	TRBJ2-7	TRBD1	NA	TGCGCCAGCAGCTTGGGGTCCCAAACAGGGGTTAGCACCCTGGGTCTGTACTTC	CASSLGSQTGVSTLGLYF
TRBV6-1	16	TRBJ1-5	TRBD1	many	TGTGCCAGCAGTGAAGCCGGGACAGGGGGCAATCAGCCCCAGCATTTT	CASSEAGTGGNQPQHF
TRBV28	11	TRBJ2-1	NA	few	TGTGCCAGCAGTTATGTCGATGAGCAGTTCTTC	CASSYVDEQFF
TRBV24-1	14	TRBJ2-1	TRBD1	many	TGTGCCACCAGTGAAACTACAGGGGGCATTGAGCAGTTCTTC	CATSETTGGIEQFF
TRBV5-1	14	TRBJ2-5	TRBD2	NA	TGCGCAAGCAGCAAGGACGGGGGGAAAGAGACCCAGTACTTC	CASSKDGGKETQYF
TRBV5-1	13	TRBJ2-1	NA	many	TGCGCCAGCAGCTTGAGCACTCACAATGAGCAGTTCTTC	CASSLSTHNEQFF
TRBV12-3/TRBV12-4	15	TRBJ2-1	NA	many	TGTGCCAGCAGTTTACGGCCGAGCTCCTACAATGAGCAGTTCTTC	CASSLRPSSYNEQFF
TRBV15	17	TRBJ2-6	TRBD2	many	TGTGCCACCAGCTCCCGGGGGGGGACCTCTGGGGCCAACGTCCTGACTTTC	CATSSRGGTSGANVLTF
TRBV20-1	15	TRBJ2-3	NA	many	TGCAGTGCTGACGGGAAGGGGGGAAGCACAGATACGCAGTATTTT	CSADGKGGSTDTQYF
TRBV6-1	15	TRBJ1-3	NA	NA	TGTGCCAGCAGTGAAGCCTTAGGTGCAGGGAACACCATATATTTT	CASSEALGAGNTIYF
TRBV29-1	19	TRBJ2-3	TRBD2	few	TGCAGCGTTGAATTATCATTCCCTCTCGGCGCGGGAGATACAGATACGCAGTATTTT	CSVELSFPLGAGDTDTQYF
TRBV12-3/TRBV12-4	14	TRBJ1-2	TRBD1	many	TGTGCCAGCAGTTTGGACAGGGGAATCTATGGCTACACCTTC	CASSLDRGIYGYTF
TRBV19	11	TRBJ2-7	NA	many	TGTGCCAGTAGTAACAGGTACGAGCAGTACTTC	CASSNRYEQYF
TRBV28	18	TRBJ1-2	TRBD1	many	TGTGCCAGCAGTTTAGACCGGGACAGGGTACTGGGGTACTATGGCTACACCTTC	CASSLDRDRVLGYYGYTF
TRBV5-1	16	TRBJ2-7	TRBD1	medium-sized	TGCGCCAGCAGCTATACCCCGGGACAGGGCGGCTACGAGCAGTACTTC	CASSYTPGQGGYEQYF